Listed below are T cell receptor beta chains from one sample, sequenced in a study of shared T cell receptors in the human thymus. Sequenced by immunoSEQ multiplex PCR; TCRdb stores in-frame clones only, minus some. The table lists under 700,000 clones, more than 75% of them singletons. The data were also submitted as part of a second study, on human thymus T cells.

What was sequenced was thymocytes. The receptors originated from a boy younger than two with a congenital heart defect. The CDR3 runs from the conserved cysteine through the conserved F or W. A D gene is named only where the DNA matches it firmly. The size entry is marked missing in some rows and otherwise reads once, few, many or a size class.

d_call,v_call,j_call,clone_size,cdr3_nt,cdr3_aa
TRBD2,TRBV4-1,TRBJ2-7,-,TGCGCCAGCAGCCCGGGACTAGCCTCCTACGAGCAGTACTTC,CASSPGLASYEQYF
TRBD1,TRBV28,TRBJ2-7,once,TGTGCCAGCAGTCCGACAGGGCGCGGCGAGCAGTACTTC,CASSPTGRGEQYF
-,TRBV7-6,TRBJ2-1,-,TGTGCCAGCAGCCCCGGGAGTTTCGGTCCTGAGCAGTTCTTC,CASSPGSFGPEQFF
TRBD1,TRBV25-1,TRBJ2-4,-,TGTGCCAGCAGTCTAGGGACAGTAATGGACATTCAGTACTTC,CASSLGTVMDIQYF
-,TRBV18,TRBJ2-1,once,TGTGCCAGCTCACCAGCCGGGTTTCGAAATGAGCAGTTCTTC,CASSPAGFRNEQFF
TRBD1,TRBV27,TRBJ1-1,-,TGTGCCAGCACCACGGGACAGTTGAACACTGAAGCTTTCTTT,CASTTGQLNTEAFF
TRBD2,TRBV7-2,TRBJ2-1,-,TGTGCCAGCAGCCTACTCGGGACTAGCGGATACAATGAGCAGTTCTTC,CASSLLGTSGYNEQFF
TRBD2,TRBV19,TRBJ2-7,-,TGTGCCAGTAGTACCCCCCCTAGCGGGAGGGCCCACGAGCAGTACTTC,CASSTPPSGRAHEQYF
-,TRBV4-3,TRBJ2-7,-,TGCGCCAGCAGCCAAGATGAGGAGGCGGGACGGCACTACGAGCAGTACTTC,CASSQDEEAGRHYEQYF
TRBD2,TRBV7-9,TRBJ2-7,-,TGTGCCAGCAGCTCATCGAGGGGACTAGCGGGGGACGAGCAGTACTTC,CASSSSRGLAGDEQYF
TRBD2,TRBV5-4,TRBJ2-7,-,TGTGCCAGCAGCTTCGGCGGGAGGGCCTACGAGCAGTACTTC,CASSFGGRAYEQYF
TRBD1,TRBV5-5,TRBJ1-4,-,TGTGCCAGCAGCTATCGTCGGGACAGGGGGCTGGAAAAACTGTTTTTT,CASSYRRDRGLEKLFF
-,TRBV10-3,TRBJ2-5,-,TGTGCCATCAGTGAGTCGGTACAGCAAGAGACCCAGTACTTC,CAISESVQQETQYF
TRBD2,TRBV10-3,TRBJ2-5,once,TGTGCCACCGGCAGGGGGAGCGGGAGGGAGACCCAGTACTTC,CATGRGSGRETQYF
-,TRBV2,TRBJ2-3,-,TGTGCCAGCAGTGAAGGGCCCACAGATACGCAGTATTTT,CASSEGPTDTQYF
TRBD1,TRBV6-4,TRBJ1-2,-,TGTGCCAGCAGCCAGGACAGGGAGGATGGCTACACCTTC,CASSQDREDGYTF
TRBD2,TRBV5-1,TRBJ2-1,few,TGCGCCAGCAGCCCGGGACTAGCGGGAGTCTATGAGCAGTTCTTC,CASSPGLAGVYEQFF
-,TRBV5-6,TRBJ2-2,few,TGTGCCAGCAGCTTAGGTACAGGTGGCAGAATCACCGGGGAGCTGTTTTTT,CASSLGTGGRITGELFF
-,TRBV29-1,TRBJ2-7,once,TGCAGCGTTGGACTACTCGGGAGTACCTACGAGCAGTACTTC,CSVGLLGSTYEQYF
TRBD2,TRBV2,TRBJ2-2,-,TGTGCCAGCAGTCCACCCCCCTGGACTAGCACCGGGGAGCTGTTTTTT,CASSPPPWTSTGELFF
TRBD2,TRBV6-5,TRBJ2-7,-,TGTGCCAGCAGTTTAGGCGGGAGTCGCTCCTACGAGCAGTACTTC,CASSLGGSRSYEQYF
-,TRBV6-4,TRBJ2-4,-,TGTGCCAGCAGTGGGGGGACAAGGTTTAAAGCCAAAAACATTCAGTACTTC,CASSGGTRFKAKNIQYF
TRBD1,TRBV4-3,TRBJ1-4,-,TGCGCCAGCAGCCCTTACCAGGGGGGTACTAATGAAAAACTGTTTTTT,CASSPYQGGTNEKLFF
-,TRBV7-9,TRBJ2-7,-,TGTGCCAGCAGCTTAGTAGAGGGCAGGGGGCGGGAGCTCTCCTACGAGCAGTACTTC,CASSLVEGRGRELSYEQYF
-,TRBV10-3,TRBJ2-1,few,TGTGCCATCACCCCGGGCGGGTCGAATGAGCAGTTCTTC,CAITPGGSNEQFF
-,TRBV6-1,TRBJ2-7,few,TGTGCCAGCAGAGAACAGGGTCCGACCTACGAGCAGTACTTC,CASREQGPTYEQYF
TRBD1,TRBV6-5,TRBJ2-7,few,TGTGCCAGCAGTTACGGTGGGCAGGGGGTGACCTACGAGCAGTACTTC,CASSYGGQGVTYEQYF
-,TRBV2,TRBJ1-1,few,TGTGCCAGCGGACAGAAGGCTGAAGCTTTCTTT,CASGQKAEAFF
TRBD1,TRBV28,TRBJ2-7,-,TGTGCCAGCAGTTACCGCGACAGGGTCACTACCTACGAGCAGTACTTC,CASSYRDRVTTYEQYF
TRBD2,TRBV7-6,TRBJ2-1,few,TGTGCCAGCAGCTTAGGTTGGGCGGGGGGGGGAGATGAGCAGTTCTTC,CASSLGWAGGGDEQFF
TRBD1,TRBV18,TRBJ2-1,few,TGTGCCAGCTCACCCGACAGGGGGCCAAGGGATTCCTACAATGAGCAGTTCTTC,CASSPDRGPRDSYNEQFF
TRBD1,TRBV4-3,TRBJ2-7,-,TGCGCCAGCAGCAAAAGGACAGGGGGGAGCTACGAGCAGTACTTC,CASSKRTGGSYEQYF
TRBD2,TRBV18,TRBJ2-1,-,TGTGCCAGCTCTCAAGGACTAGCGGGTAACTCCTACAATGAGCAGTTCTTC,CASSQGLAGNSYNEQFF
TRBD1,TRBV30,TRBJ1-3,-,TGTGCCTGGAGTACCCGGGACAGGGGCTCTGGAAACACCATATATTTT,CAWSTRDRGSGNTIYF
TRBD2,TRBV16,TRBJ2-7,-,TGTGCCAGCAGCCGTGCTGGCGGGAGGGCCGACGAGCAGTACTTC,CASSRAGGRADEQYF
TRBD2,TRBV19,TRBJ2-3,few,TGTGCCAGTAGTCTAGACCTAGCGGAGAGCACAGATACGCAGTATTTT,CASSLDLAESTDTQYF
TRBD2,TRBV19,TRBJ2-2,-,TGTGCCAGTAGCCCCCGGGAGGGGAACACCGGGGAGCTGTTTTTT,CASSPREGNTGELFF
TRBD1,TRBV27,TRBJ1-2,-,TGTGCCAGCAGCCCGGACAGGGGTAATGGCTACACCTTC,CASSPDRGNGYTF
-,TRBV12-2,TRBJ2-7,few,TGTGCAAGTCGGCCTTTAGCGGGTTCAGGGTACGAGCAGTACTTC,CASRPLAGSGYEQYF
TRBD2,TRBV7-6,TRBJ2-1,-,TGTGCCAGCAGCTTAAGGGGAACTAGCGGAGGGGGGAATGAGCAGTTCTTC,CASSLRGTSGGGNEQFF
-,TRBV4-2,TRBJ2-7,-,TGTGCCAGCAGCCAAGAAGAAAGGGACATCTCCTACGAGCAGTACTTC,CASSQEERDISYEQYF
-,TRBV4-3,TRBJ2-7,-,TGCGCCAGCAGCCAAGGGGAGACCTCTTACGAGCAGTACTTC,CASSQGETSYEQYF
TRBD2,TRBV5-4,TRBJ2-7,-,TGTGCCAGCAGCTGGCGGCCGGGACTAGCGGGGGACTACGAGCAGTACTTC,CASSWRPGLAGDYEQYF
TRBD1,TRBV7-2,TRBJ1-2,-,TGTGCCAGCAGCTCCAGAGGAAGGACAGGGGGCGAGATTAACTATGGCTACACCTTC,CASSSRGRTGGEINYGYTF
TRBD2,TRBV14,TRBJ2-2,-,TGTGCCAGCAGCCTAGGCAAACTAGCGGGAGGTACGAACACCGGGGAGCTGTTTTTT,CASSLGKLAGGTNTGELFF
TRBD1,TRBV28,TRBJ1-1,-,TGTGCCAGCAGTCTAGACAGGGGGAACACTGAAGCTTTCTTT,CASSLDRGNTEAFF
-,TRBV6-1,TRBJ2-1,-,TGTGCCAGCAGTGGCCTGGGCCAACGGAATGAGCAGTTCTTC,CASSGLGQRNEQFF
-,TRBV6-9,TRBJ2-7,-,TGTGCCAGCAGTCCACCCAGCGGCTCCTACGAGCAGTACTTC,CASSPPSGSYEQYF
-,TRBV7-9,TRBJ2-7,once,TGTGCCAGCAGCTTAGGATCCGGGGTCTACTCCTACGAGCAGTACTTC,CASSLGSGVYSYEQYF
-,TRBV19,TRBJ2-5,-,TGTGCCAGTAGTCTGAGTGAGACCCAGTACTTC,CASSLSETQYF
-,TRBV29-1,TRBJ1-2,-,TGCAGCGTTGGACTTGGGACTCGAGGCTACACCTTC,CSVGLGTRGYTF
TRBD1,TRBV7-9,TRBJ1-5,-,TGTGCCAGCAGCTTAGGGACAGGTCATCAGCCCCAGCATTTT,CASSLGTGHQPQHF
-,TRBV30,TRBJ2-7,few,-,CAWSIRARGEEQYF
TRBD1,TRBV6-6,TRBJ2-3,-,TGTGCCAGCAGTCACCGGACAGGGGGCAGAGATACGCAGTATTTT,CASSHRTGGRDTQYF
TRBD1,TRBV30,TRBJ1-2,-,TGTGCCTGGAAATCGACAGGGAAACATGGCTACACCTTC,CAWKSTGKHGYTF
TRBD1,TRBV5-1,TRBJ2-7,few,TGCGCCAGCAGCTTGGCCGGTCTGGGACAGCGACCCTACGAGCAGTACTTC,CASSLAGLGQRPYEQYF
-,TRBV6-1,TRBJ2-1,-,TGTGCCAGCAGGCGGGGCCCCGACAATGAGCAGTTCTTC,CASRRGPDNEQFF
-,TRBV4-3,TRBJ2-7,-,TGCGCCAGCAGCCAAGACCGGTCCACCCCCAACGAGCAGTACTTC,CASSQDRSTPNEQYF
TRBD2,TRBV4-2,TRBJ2-1,-,TGTGCCAGCAGCCAAGGGCGGGTTTGCGGGAGACTGGGGGGGAATGAGCAGTTCTTC,CASSQGRVCGRLGGNEQFF